Below are 30 T cell receptor beta chains sequenced from a single sample in a study of cytomegalovirus exposure and HLA in healthy donors. PCR involved 60 Vbeta and 13 Jbeta primers. Profiled with immunoSEQ multiplex PCR; TCRdb holds only in-frame clones, not every one. The table records about 200,000 clones, 79% of them present only once. Sample: PBMCs. These TCRs come from a woman in her 30s in good health and CMV-seropositive.

This clone was detected once. The chain joins TRBV5-1 to TRBJ1-2; the D gene is possibly TRBD1 (6 bases). Trimming left V 4 bases short and J 8 bases short, with 18 bases between. Germline values: CDR1 SGHRS, CDR2 YFSETQ. The CDR3 totals 14 residues. The CDR3 DNA follows: TGCGCCAGCAGCCTCGCGGGGGCCGGGGGGGGCTACACCTTC. It specifies CASSLAGAGGGYTF.

The V and J genes are TRBV5-1 and TRBJ2-7, with 14 nucleotides matching TRBD2. This CDR3 is built from 15 residues. Unmatched junction bases numbered 4, after V lost 2 bases and J lost 6 bases. The germline gives CDR1 SGHRS, CDR2 YFSETQ. The CDR3 region is CASSFGLAGGSEQYF. The CDR3 bases are TGCGCCAGCAGCTTCGGACTAGCGGGAGGTAGCGAGCAGTACTTC.

The chain combines TRBV2 with TRBJ1-6; 9 bases line up with TRBD1. The V gene end was trimmed by 10 bases and the J gene end by 6 bases; junction bases not matched to a gene: 4. The CDR3 extends over 13 amino acids. The germline CDR1 and CDR2 sequences are SNHLY and FYNNEI. CDR3 coding DNA: TGTGCCATTACGGGACAGGGTAATTCACCCCTCCACTTT. Translating gives CAITGQGNSPLHF.

This chain connects TRBV18 to TRBJ2-2; TRBD1 agrees at 7 bases. Germline CDR1 KGHSH, CDR2 LQKENI. The CDR3 has 16 residues. V dropped 3 bases and J dropped 2; count of bases not matched to a gene: 6. CDR3: CASSPSTGDNTGELFF. The CDR3 coding sequence is TGTGCCAGCTCACCGTCAACAGGGGACAACACCGGGGAGCTGTTTTTT. Variable domain in full (rest from reference TRBV18 and TRBJ2-2): NAGVMQNPRHLVRRRGQEARLRCSPMKGHSHVYWYRQLPEEGLKFMVYLQKENIIDESGMPKERFSAEFPKEGPSILRIQQVVRGDSAAYFCASSPSTGDNTGELFFGEGSRLTVL.

CDR3 in DNA: TGTGCCAGCAGCCAAGGGGCAGGGGCAACCTACGAGCAGTACTTC. This encodes CASSQGAGATYEQYF. The chain recombines TRBV4-2 with TRBJ2-7, with D perhaps TRBD1 (6 bases). V lost 1 base and J lost 2, with 12 bases in between. This CDR3 is 15 amino acids long. Germline assignment: CDR1 LGHNA and CDR2 YNFKEQ.

CDR3 DNA: TGTGCCTGGAGTGTTGTTAGCGTCAATGAGCAGTTCTTC. It codes for CAWSVVSVNEQFF. The chain joins TRBV30 to TRBJ2-1; D is perhaps TRBD2 (5 bases). CDR3 size: 13 residues. Germline V gene sequence: CDR1 GTSNPN, CDR2 SVGIG (reference sequence). V shed 0 bases and J shed 6 bases, with 9 bases lying between them.

J is TRBJ2-3 and V is TRBV5-1, with TRBD1 matching over 10 bases. After removal of 2 bases from V and 5 bases from J, the junction contained 2 bases not matched to a gene. Germline lookup yields CDR1 SGHRS and CDR2 YFSETQ. The CDR3 contains 14 residues. CDR3 sequence: CASSFGQGGDTQYF. DNA for the CDR3: TGCGCCAGCAGCTTTGGACAGGGGGGAGATACGCAGTATTTT.

V and J are TRBV2 and TRBJ2-6; TRBD1 matches 8 bases. The CDR3 totals 16 residues. J gave up 2 bases and V 6 bases, and 6 bases lay outside the gene matches. Germline CDR1 SNHLY, CDR2 FYNNEI. CDR3 sequence reads: CASRDRALTGANVLTF. CDR3 in DNA: TGTGCCAGCAGGGACAGGGCTTTAACTGGGGCCAACGTCCTGACTTTC. The variable domain in full, completed from reference TRBV2 and TRBJ2-6, reads EPEVTQTPSHQVTQMGQEVILRCVPISNHLYFYWYRQILGQKVEFLVSFYNNEISEKSEIFDDQFSVERPDGSNFTLKIRSTKLEDSAMYFCASRDRALTGANVLTFGAGSRLTVL.

A single count supports this clone. V gene TRBV30 combines with J gene TRBJ2-7; D perhaps matches TRBD2 (6 bases). The V and J ends lost 0 bases and 9 bases respectively, with 12 bases between them. Germline V gene data show CDR1 as GTSNPN and CDR2 as SVGIG (reference sequence). The length of the CDR3 is 12 residues. CDR3 nucleotide sequence: TGTGCCTGGAGTGTGGAGGGCCCCGGGCAGTACTTC. Amino acids: CAWSVEGPGQYF.

This clone was seen a handful of times. The gene calls are TRBV29-1 and TRBJ2-3; 7 bases fit TRBD2. CDR3 length equals 14 residues. J lost 2 bases, V lost 7 bases, and 9 bases had no gene match. CDR1 is SQVTM and CDR2 is ANQGSEA in the germline V gene. The CDR3 nucleotides read TGCAGCGGGGGAGGGTCCTCCCCCACAGATACGCAGTATTTT. Translating gives CSGGGSSPTDTQYF.

This clone was detected only once. The gene calls are TRBV15 and TRBJ2-1; TRBD2 matches 8 bases. Germline V lookup: CDR1 LNHNV, CDR2 YYDKDF (reference sequence). This CDR3 comprises 17 residues. V shed 5 bases and J 5 bases; nucleotides not matched to a gene: 14. CDR3 nucleotide sequence: TGTGCCACCAGCCCCGGTTTGGCTAGCGGGCCGGACAATGAGCAGTTCTTC. Protein: CATSPGLASGPDNEQFF.

The chain recombines TRBV6-4 with TRBJ2-7; 9 bases match TRBD2. Germline V gene sequence: CDR1 MRHNA, CDR2 SNTAGT. After removal of 3 bases from V and 6 bases from J, the junction contained 3 bases not matched to a gene. This CDR3 has 13 residues. CDR3 residues: CASSEGLAGEQYF. CDR3 in DNA: TGTGCCAGCAGTGAGGGACTAGCCGGCGAGCAGTACTTC.

The chain couples TRBV12-5 to TRBJ2-5, with 7 nucleotides matching TRBD2. The CDR3 length is 15 residues. The germline V gene has CDR1 LGHNT and CDR2 FRNRAP. With V trimmed by 1 base and J by 5 bases, 7 bases remained unmatched. In DNA, the CDR3 is TGTGCTAGTGGTTTGGCACTGGGAGGGCCCGAGACCCAGTACTTC. It specifies CASGLALGGPETQYF.

The gene calls are TRBV4-1 and TRBJ2-1; 9 nucleotides align to TRBD2. CDR1 is MGHRA, CDR2 YSYEKL, per germline. The length of the CDR3 is 16 residues. The junction had 12 bases not matched to a gene; V was cut back by 4 bases and J by 8 bases. Here the CDR3 DNA reads TGCGCCAGCAGCCGATTAGGACTAGCGCCTGGAGATGAGCAGTTCTTC. As protein: CASSRLGLAPGDEQFF.

This sequence joins TRBV27 and TRBJ1-2; D remains ambiguous. The CDR3 is 14 residues long. V was shortened by 3 bases and J by 4 bases, with 12 bases between the two germline ends. Germline CDR1 and CDR2: MNHEY and SMNVEV (reference sequence). Written as DNA, the CDR3 is TGTGCCAGCAGTTTTGCCGGTCGGGGCTATGGCTACACCTTC. This translates into CASSFAGRGYGYTF.

As DNA, the CDR3 is TGCGCCAGCAGCCCTCGGGGGAACACTGAAGCTTTCTTT. Translation gives CASSPRGNTEAFF. The V gene is TRBV5-1, the J gene TRBJ1-1; D is unclear. V was shortened by 4 bases and J by 1 base, with 8 bases between the two germline ends. The CDR3 length is 13 residues. Germline V gene sequence: CDR1 SGHRS, CDR2 YFSETQ.

The chain couples TRBV5-1 to TRBJ2-7, with 10 nucleotides matching TRBD1. The germline V gene encodes CDR1 SGHRS and CDR2 YFSETQ. CDR3 length: 15 amino acids. J lost 6 bases, V lost 0 bases, and 6 bases had no gene match. The CDR3: CASSLEGQGFREQYF. The CDR3 DNA reads TGCGCCAGCAGCTTGGAGGGACAGGGGTTTCGCGAGCAGTACTTC.

The genes are TRBV2 and TRBJ2-7; 7 bases are shared with TRBD2. This CDR3 region has 15 residues. Germline V lookup: CDR1 SNHLY, CDR2 FYNNEI. V lost 2 bases, J lost 3 bases, and 7 bases stayed unmatched. The CDR3 region is CASSEQTAGDYEQYF. DNA for the CDR3: TGTGCCAGCAGTGAACAGACGGCGGGGGACTACGAGCAGTACTTC.

V usage is TRBV6-5 and J usage is TRBJ1-1; no clear D gene. This CDR3 has 13 residues. V was trimmed by 3 bases and J by 0 bases, leaving 5 bases between them. The V gene's germline CDR1 is MNHEY and CDR2 SVGAGI. CDR3 DNA: TGTGCCAGCAGTTATCGGGTGAACACTGAAGCTTTCTTT. This gives the protein CASSYRVNTEAFF.

This chain uses TRBV9 with TRBJ1-2; no definite D call. V lost 0 bases and J 6 bases, leaving 9 bases between the germline ends. The CDR3 extends over 13 amino acids. Germline V CDR1 and CDR2: SGDLS, YYNGEE. The CDR3 protein is CASSVAPFDGYTF. The CDR3 DNA is TGTGCCAGCAGCGTAGCCCCGTTTGATGGCTACACCTTC.

DNA of the CDR3: TGTGCCAGCAGCTTCGGGGACATCTCCTACGAGCAGTACTTC. This translates into CASSFGDISYEQYF. V gene TRBV5-6 combines with J gene TRBJ2-7, with D possibly matching TRBD1 (6 bases). V was trimmed by 2 bases and J by 0 bases, leaving 9 bases between them. Germline-derived CDR1 and CDR2 are SGHDT and YYEEEE. The CDR3 has 14 amino acids.

The gene calls are TRBV6-6 and TRBJ2-3; 9 bases map to TRBD1. CDR1 is MNHNY, CDR2 SVGAGI, per germline (reference sequence). This CDR3 is built from 15 residues. V was clipped by 4 bases and J by 6 bases; unmatched bases: 8. The CDR3 nucleotides read TGTGCCAGCAGTTTCACGGGACAGGGTTCGGATACGCAGTATTTT. Translated: CASSFTGQGSDTQYF.

The chain joins TRBV9 to TRBJ1-6, with D unclear. From germline, CDR1 is SGDLS and CDR2 YYNGEE. The CDR3 consists of 17 residues. V was shortened by 4 bases and J by 5 bases, with 19 bases between the two germline ends. The CDR3 nucleotides read TGTGCCAGCAGCCCCGGGGTGGATACGGCTCATAATTCACCCCTCCACTTT. This gives the protein CASSPGVDTAHNSPLHF. The full variable domain, in which reference TRBV9 and TRBJ1-6 provide the parts outside the CDR3, is DSGVTQTPKHLITATGQRVTLRCSPRSGDLSVYWYQQSLDQGLQFLIQYYNGEERAKGNILERFSAQQFPDLHSELNLSSLELGDSALYFCASSPGVDTAHNSPLHFGNGTRLTVT.

This chain connects TRBV6-4 to TRBJ2-3; TRBD2 matches 8 bases. Trimming cost V 3 bases and J 3 bases; bases outside gene matches: 5. Germline CDR1 is MRHNA and CDR2 is SNTAGT. The CDR3 has 15 residues. The CDR3 loop is CASSEARGGTDTQYF. For the CDR3, the DNA is TGTGCCAGCAGTGAAGCTCGGGGGGGTACAGATACGCAGTATTTT.

This clone was seen only once. This sequence joins TRBV5-1 and TRBJ2-2; possible D gene TRBD2, 5 bases. V was shortened by 0 bases and J by 0 bases, with 9 bases between the two germline ends. Germline loops: CDR1 SGHRS, CDR2 YFSETQ. This CDR3 contains 16 residues. The CDR3 is CASSLEGATNTGELFF. In nucleotides, the CDR3 is TGCGCCAGCAGCTTGGAGGGAGCCACGAACACCGGGGAGCTGTTTTTT. The full variable domain, in which reference TRBV5-1 and TRBJ2-2 provide the parts outside the CDR3, is KAGVTQTPRYLIKTRGQQVTLSCSPISGHRSVSWYQQTPGQGLQFLFEYFSETQRNKGNFPGRFSGRQFSNSRSEMNVSTLELGDSALYLCASSLEGATNTGELFFGEGSRLTVL.

CDR3 in amino acids: CASSRLAGDAGELFF. CDR3 DNA sequence: TGCGCCAGCAGTCGACTAGCGGGAGACGCCGGGGAGCTGTTTTTT. The chain links TRBV5-1 to TRBJ2-2, with 12 bases lining up with TRBD2. The V segment lost 5 bases and the J segment 6 bases; nucleotides outside the gene matches: 5. CDR3 size: 15 residues. Germline V gene lookup returns CDR1 SGHRS and CDR2 YFSETQ.

The chain combines TRBV29-1 with TRBJ1-2; D is ambiguous. Trimming took 2 bases from V and 8 from J, leaving 9 bases between them. Germline lookup yields CDR1 SQVTM and CDR2 ANQGSEA. This CDR3 region has 11 residues. CDR3 loop: CSVEIAGGYTF. CDR3 bases: TGCAGCGTTGAAATCGCCGGGGGCTACACCTTC. The variable domain in full, completed from reference TRBV29-1 and TRBJ1-2, reads SAVISQKPSRDICQRGTSLTIQCQVDSQVTMMFWYRQQPGQSLTLIATANQGSEATYESGFVIDKFPISRPNLTFSTLTVSNMSPEDSSIYLCSVEIAGGYTFGSGTRLTVV.

The rearrangement joins TRBV2 to TRBJ1-3; weak D call: TRBD1 (5 bases). The CDR3 is made up of 17 amino acids. V was pared by 4 bases and J by 0 bases, with 16 bases between. Germline V gene lookup returns CDR1 SNHLY and CDR2 FYNNEI. CDR3: CASSATPPGNSGNTIYF. In nucleotides, the CDR3 is TGTGCCAGCAGTGCTACCCCCCCAGGGAACTCTGGAAACACCATATATTTT.

The V call is TRBV7-2, the J call TRBJ1-1; TRBD1 is a possible D gene (6 bases). The V end lost 5 bases, the J end lost 5 bases, and 21 bases lay between the germline ends. CDR1 and CDR2 (germline): SGHTA, FQGNSA. The CDR3 covers 16 residues. DNA of the CDR3: TGTGCCAGCAGCCCCGCATCCGGGGGGGCGGGAACTGAAGCTTTCTTT. Translating gives CASSPASGGAGTEAFF.

The CDR3 nucleotides read TGTGCCAGCAAGAGCTCAGGGGATGAGCAGTTCTTC. Translated, it gives CASKSSGDEQFF. The chain carries TRBV25-1 and TRBJ2-1, with D tentatively TRBD1 (6 bases). Trimming left V 7 bases short and J 8 bases short, with 12 bases between. Germline CDR1 is MGHDK and CDR2 is SYGVNS. The CDR3 is 12 amino acids.